This T cell receptor beta chain was profiled in a study of blood T cell repertoires in COVID-19. Background on the study: The analysed material was cDNA or gDNA that came from T cells, B-cell-depleted T cells, or PBMCs.

CDR1 and CDR2 from the germline V gene are LGHDT and YNNKEL (reference sequence). The CDR3 consists of 16 residues. V shed 4 bases and J 6 bases; nucleotides not matched to a gene: 11. TCRdb's copy holds only in-frame clones and misses some; the assay was immunoSEQ multiplex PCR. The data hold roughly 220,000 clones, with approximately 80% observed a single time. Participant-reported clinical history was the basis for cohort assignment. The sequenced sample was PBMCs or T cells enriched from blood (not recorded which). This receptor was identified in a man aged 30-40 years with acute COVID-19. The chain carries TRBV3-1 (or the pseudogene TRBV3-2) and TRBJ2-3, with 9 bases that match TRBD2. The CDR3 sequence: CASSPAGTSIADTQYF. In nucleotides, the CDR3 is TGTGCCAGCAGCCCCGCCGGGACTAGCATTGCGGATACGCAGTATTTT.